This T cell receptor beta chain was observed in a study of radiotherapy plus CTLA-4 blockade in lung cancer. Some clones are missing from TCRdb's copy, which holds only in-frame ones; the method was immunoSEQ multiplex PCR. The profile shows about 87,000 clones, around 90% of them singletons. V gave up 4 bases and J gave up 6 bases; unmatched junction bases: 11. CDR1 is MDHEN, CDR2 SYDVKM, per germline. The CDR3 consists of 15 residues. The specimen comprised peripheral blood, sampled from a patient treated with radiotherapy plus ipilimumab. The sequence came from a human donor with non-small cell lung cancer that progressed on radiotherapy plus ipilimumab. This sequence joins TRBV28 and TRBJ1-2; 7 positions agree with TRBD1. CDR3 nucleotide sequence: TGTGCCAGCAGTTCCCCTGGGGAGGGGGCCGATGGCTACACCTTC. It codes for CASSSPGEGADGYTF.